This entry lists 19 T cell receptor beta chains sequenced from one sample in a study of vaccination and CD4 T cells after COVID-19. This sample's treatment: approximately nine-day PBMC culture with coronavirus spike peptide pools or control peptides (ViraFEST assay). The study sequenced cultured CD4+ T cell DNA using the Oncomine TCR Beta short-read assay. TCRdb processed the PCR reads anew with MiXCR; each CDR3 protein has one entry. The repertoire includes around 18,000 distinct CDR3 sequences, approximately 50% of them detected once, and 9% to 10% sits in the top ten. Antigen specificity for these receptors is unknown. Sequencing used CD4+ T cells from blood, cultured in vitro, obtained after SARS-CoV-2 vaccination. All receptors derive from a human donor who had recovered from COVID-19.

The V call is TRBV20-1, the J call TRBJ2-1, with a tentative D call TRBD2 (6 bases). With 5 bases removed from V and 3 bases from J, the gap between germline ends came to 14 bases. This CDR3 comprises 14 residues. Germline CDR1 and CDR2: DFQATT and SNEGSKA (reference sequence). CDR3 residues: CSARSGIYYNEQFF. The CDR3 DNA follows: TGCAGTGCTCGTAGCGGAATTTACTACAATGAGCAGTTCTTC.

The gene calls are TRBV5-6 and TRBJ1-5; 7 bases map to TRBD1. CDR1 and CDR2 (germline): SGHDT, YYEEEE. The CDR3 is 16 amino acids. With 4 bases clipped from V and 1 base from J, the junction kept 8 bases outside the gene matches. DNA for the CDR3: TGTGCCAGCAGCCGTTACAGGGGAGGGAGCAATCAGCCCCAGCATTTT. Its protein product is CASSRYRGGSNQPQHF.

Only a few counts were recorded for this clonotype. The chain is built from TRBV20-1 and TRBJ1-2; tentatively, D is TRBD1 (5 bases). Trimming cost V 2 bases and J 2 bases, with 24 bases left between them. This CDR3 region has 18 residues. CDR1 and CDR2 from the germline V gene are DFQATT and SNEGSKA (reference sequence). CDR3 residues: CSARNPKTMRTPNYGYTF. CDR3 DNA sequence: TGCAGTGCTAGAAATCCAAAAACGATGAGGACACCCAACTATGGCTACACCTTC.

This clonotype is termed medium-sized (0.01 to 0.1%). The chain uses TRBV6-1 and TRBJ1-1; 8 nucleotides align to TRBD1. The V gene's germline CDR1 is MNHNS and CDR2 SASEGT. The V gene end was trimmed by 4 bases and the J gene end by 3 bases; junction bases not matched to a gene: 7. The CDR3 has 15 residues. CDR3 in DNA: TGTGCCAGCAGTGGGGCCAGGGGGCTATACACTGAAGCTTTCTTT. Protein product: CASSGARGLYTEAFF.

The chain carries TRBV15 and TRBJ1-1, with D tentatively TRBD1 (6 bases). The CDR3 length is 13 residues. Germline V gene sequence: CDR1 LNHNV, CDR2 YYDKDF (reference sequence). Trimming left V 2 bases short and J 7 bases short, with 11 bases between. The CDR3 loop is CATSRPGQLEAFF. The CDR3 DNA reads TGTGCCACCAGCAGACCAGGACAGCTTGAAGCTTTCTTT.

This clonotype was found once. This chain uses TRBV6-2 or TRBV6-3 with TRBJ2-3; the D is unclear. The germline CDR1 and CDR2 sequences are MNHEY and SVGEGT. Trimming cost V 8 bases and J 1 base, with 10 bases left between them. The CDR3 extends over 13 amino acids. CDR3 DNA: TGTGCCAGCGGTATCGTGGGCACAGATACGCAGTATTTT. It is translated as CASGIVGTDTQYF.

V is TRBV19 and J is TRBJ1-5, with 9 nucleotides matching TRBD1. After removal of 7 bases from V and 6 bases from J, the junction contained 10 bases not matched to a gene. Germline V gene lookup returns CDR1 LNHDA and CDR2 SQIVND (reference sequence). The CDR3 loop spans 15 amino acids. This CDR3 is CASTDAGQGIQPQHF. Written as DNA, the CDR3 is TGTGCCAGTACAGACGCGGGACAGGGTATTCAGCCCCAGCATTTT.

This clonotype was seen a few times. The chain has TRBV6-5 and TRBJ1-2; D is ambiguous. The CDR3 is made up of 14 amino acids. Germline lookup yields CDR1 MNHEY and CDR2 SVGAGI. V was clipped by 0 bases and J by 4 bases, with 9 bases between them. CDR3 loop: CASSYSRRFYGYTF. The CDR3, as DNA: TGTGCCAGCAGTTACTCGAGAAGATTCTATGGCTACACCTTC.

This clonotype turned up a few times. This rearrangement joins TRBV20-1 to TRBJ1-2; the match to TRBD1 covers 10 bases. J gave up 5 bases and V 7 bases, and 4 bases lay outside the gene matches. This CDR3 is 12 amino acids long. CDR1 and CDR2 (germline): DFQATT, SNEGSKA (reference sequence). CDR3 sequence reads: CSDRDRGYGYTF. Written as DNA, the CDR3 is TGCAGTGACCGGGACAGGGGTTATGGCTACACCTTC.

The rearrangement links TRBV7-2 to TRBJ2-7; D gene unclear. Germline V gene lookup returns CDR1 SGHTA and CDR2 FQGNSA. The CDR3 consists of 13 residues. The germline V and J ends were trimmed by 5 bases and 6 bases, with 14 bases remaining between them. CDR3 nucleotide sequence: TGTGCCAGCAGCCCCTACCCAGTATTCGAGCAGTACTTC. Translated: CASSPYPVFEQYF.

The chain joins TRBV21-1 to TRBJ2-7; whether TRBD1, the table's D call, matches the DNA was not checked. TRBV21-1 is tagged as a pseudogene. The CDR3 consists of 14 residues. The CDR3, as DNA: TGTGCCAGCAGCAACGGGACAGGCCCTAACGAGCAGTACTTC. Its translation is CASSNGTGPNEQYF.

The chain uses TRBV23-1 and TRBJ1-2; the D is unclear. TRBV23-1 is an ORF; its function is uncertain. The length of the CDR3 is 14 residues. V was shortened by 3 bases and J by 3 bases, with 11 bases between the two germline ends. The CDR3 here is CASSHLRRDYGYTF. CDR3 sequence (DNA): TGCGCCAGCAGTCACCTCAGGAGAGACTATGGCTACACCTTC.

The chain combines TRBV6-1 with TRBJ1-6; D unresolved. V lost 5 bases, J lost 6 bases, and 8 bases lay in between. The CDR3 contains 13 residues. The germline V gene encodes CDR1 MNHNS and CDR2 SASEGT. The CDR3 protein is CASSTLTNSPLHF. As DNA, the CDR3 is TGTGCCAGCAGTACGCTTACTAATTCACCCCTCCACTTT.

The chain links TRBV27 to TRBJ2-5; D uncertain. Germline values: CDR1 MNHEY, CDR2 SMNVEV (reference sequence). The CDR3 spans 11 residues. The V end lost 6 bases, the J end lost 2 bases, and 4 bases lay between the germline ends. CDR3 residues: CASRQQETQYF. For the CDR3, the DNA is TGTGCCAGCAGGCAGCAAGAGACCCAGTACTTC.

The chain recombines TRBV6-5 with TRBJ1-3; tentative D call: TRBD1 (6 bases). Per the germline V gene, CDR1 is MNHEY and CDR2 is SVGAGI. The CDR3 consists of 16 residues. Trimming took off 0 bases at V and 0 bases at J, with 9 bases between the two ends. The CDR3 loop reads CASSYSSGASGNTIYF. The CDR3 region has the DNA TGTGCCAGCAGTTACTCGTCAGGGGCCTCTGGAAACACCATATATTTT.

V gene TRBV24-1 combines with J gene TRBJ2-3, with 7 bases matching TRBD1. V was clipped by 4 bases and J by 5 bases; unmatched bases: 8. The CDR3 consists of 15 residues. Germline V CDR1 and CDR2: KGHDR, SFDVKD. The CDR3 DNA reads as TGTGCCACCAGTGACACGACAGGGAGTAGAGATACGCAGTATTTT. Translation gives CATSDTTGSRDTQYF.

Written as DNA, the CDR3 is TGTGCCAGCAGAGCACCGGGTTGGACAGATACGCAGTATTTT. Translating it yields CASRAPGWTDTQYF. The V and J genes are TRBV6-1 and TRBJ2-3; D unresolved. Germline V gene sequence: CDR1 MNHNS, CDR2 SASEGT. The V gene lost 6 bases and the J gene lost 3 bases, with 13 bases spanning the gap. This CDR3 region has 14 residues.

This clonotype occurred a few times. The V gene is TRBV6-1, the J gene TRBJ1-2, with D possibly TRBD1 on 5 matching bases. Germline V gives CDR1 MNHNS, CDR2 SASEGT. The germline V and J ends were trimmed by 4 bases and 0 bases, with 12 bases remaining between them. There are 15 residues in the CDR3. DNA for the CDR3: TGTGCCAGCAGTGGAGGGACTTCAGCTAACTATGGCTACACCTTC. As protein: CASSGGTSANYGYTF.

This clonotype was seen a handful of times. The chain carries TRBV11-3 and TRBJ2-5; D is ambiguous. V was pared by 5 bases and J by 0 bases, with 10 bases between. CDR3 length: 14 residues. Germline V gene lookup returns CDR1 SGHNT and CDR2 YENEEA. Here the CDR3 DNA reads TGTGCCAGCAGCCCCGACCTTGACCAAGAGACCCAGTACTTC. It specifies CASSPDLDQETQYF.